This T cell receptor (beta chain) was sequenced in a study of cytomegalovirus exposure and HLA in healthy donors. The primer mix had 60 Vbeta and 13 Jbeta primers. Sequencing was performed with immunoSEQ multiplex PCR; in TCRdb, only in-frame clones are kept and a portion is missing. The sample records hundreds of thousands of clones, 65% to 85% being singletons. The CDR3 runs to 16 residues. Per the germline V gene, CDR1 is LNHDA and CDR2 is SQIVND (reference sequence). Unmatched junction bases numbered 10, after V lost 5 bases and J lost 4 bases. The sample taken for sequencing was PBMCs. The chain uses TRBV19 and TRBJ2-3; 9 bases match TRBD2. The TCR sequence derives from a female donor in good health and CMV-seronegative. CDR3 region: CASSVFLAGRSDTQYF. CDR3 coding DNA: TGTGCCAGTAGTGTCTTCCTAGCGGGAAGGTCAGATACGCAGTATTTT. The full variable domain, completed using reference TRBV19 and TRBJ2-3, is DGGITQSPKYLFRKEGQNVTLSCEQNLNHDAMYWYRQDPGQGLRLIYYSQIVNDFQKGDIAEGYSVSREKKESFPLTVTSAQKNPTAFYLCASSVFLAGRSDTQYFGPGTRLTVL.